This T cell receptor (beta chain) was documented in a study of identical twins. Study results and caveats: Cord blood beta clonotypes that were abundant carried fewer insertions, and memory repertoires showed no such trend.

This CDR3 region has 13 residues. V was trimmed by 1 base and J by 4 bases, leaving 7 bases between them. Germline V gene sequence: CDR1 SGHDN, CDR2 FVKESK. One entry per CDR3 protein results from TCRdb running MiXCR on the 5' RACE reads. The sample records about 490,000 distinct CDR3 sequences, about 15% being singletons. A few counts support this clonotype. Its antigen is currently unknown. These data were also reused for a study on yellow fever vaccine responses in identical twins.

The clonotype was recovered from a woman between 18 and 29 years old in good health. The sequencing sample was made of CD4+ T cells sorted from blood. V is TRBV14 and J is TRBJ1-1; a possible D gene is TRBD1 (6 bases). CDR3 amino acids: CASSQGGATEAFF. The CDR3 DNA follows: TGTGCCAGCAGCCAAGGGGGGGCCACTGAAGCTTTCTTT. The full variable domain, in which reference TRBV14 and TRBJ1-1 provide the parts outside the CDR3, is EAGVTQFPSHSVIEKGQTVTLRCDPISGHDNLYWYRRVMGKEIKFLLHFVKESKQDESGMPNNRFLAERTGGTYSTLKVQPAELEDSGVYFCASSQGGATEAFFGQGTRLTVV.